This T cell receptor beta chain was documented in a study of identifying expanded T cells in peripheral blood. Produced via immunoSEQ multiplex PCR; TCRdb's table is partial and in-frame only. The sample has about 91,000 clones; about 88% are singletons. Study conclusions and caveats: Variance in clone template counts between approximately two-week samples significantly increased with total template count across all healthy donors. Over approximately two and four weeks, about 15 and 19 clones changed, versus 1.2 between replicates.

Losses at the gene ends were 3 bases for V and 3 bases for J; bases not matched to a gene: 7. CDR1 is LNHDA and CDR2 is SQIVND in the germline V gene (reference sequence). CDR3 length equals 16 residues. The table lists this clone with a count of one. Its antigen is undetermined. During the collection period, no donor immune events like infections were recorded. J is TRBJ2-2 and V is TRBV19; TRBD1 matches at 7 bases. The sample was blood. This receptor was identified in a person aged 18 to 70 in good health. DNA for the CDR3: TGTGCCAGTAGTATTACCGGGACAGATGACACCGGGGAGCTGTTTTTT. Translation gives CASSITGTDDTGELFF.